The 29 T cell receptor beta chains presented below share a single source sample, sequenced in a study of blood T cell repertoires in COVID-19. Clones were read by immunoSEQ multiplex PCR, and TCRdb kept only the in-frame ones, dropping some. Of about 98,000 clones in the sample, over 70% were seen once. The sequenced sample consisted of peripheral blood. The receptors originated from a woman aged 80 or older with acute or convalescent COVID-19.

V gene TRBV24-1 combines with J gene TRBJ2-1; D uncertain. The V gene's germline CDR1 is KGHDR and CDR2 SFDVKD. The V end lost 4 bases, the J end lost 0 bases, and 12 bases lay between the germline ends. There are 16 residues in the CDR3. CDR3 bases: TGTGCCACCAGTGACCAGAGACTTAGCTCCTACAATGAGCAGTTCTTC. Translating it yields CATSDQRLSSYNEQFF.

The V call is TRBV5-1, the J call TRBJ2-1, with D perhaps TRBD2 (6 bases). CDR1 is SGHRS, CDR2 YFSETQ, per germline. V lost 4 bases to trimming and J lost 9 bases, with 20 bases between them. The CDR3 totals 15 residues. The CDR3 protein is CASSLDGRFPTEQFF. The CDR3, as DNA: TGCGCCAGCAGCCTGGATGGGAGGTTCCCAACTGAGCAGTTCTTC.

This sequence joins TRBV4-3 and TRBJ2-5; 10 bases match TRBD2. The CDR3 is 16 residues long. Trimming at V came to 0 bases and at J to 7 bases, leaving 8 bases not matched to a gene. Germline V lookup: CDR1 LGHNA, CDR2 YSLEER. The CDR3 coding sequence is TGCGCCAGCAGCCAAGACGCTAGCGGGGGAGCCGGGACCCAGTACTTC. Translation gives CASSQDASGGAGTQYF.

This chain links TRBV28 with TRBJ1-1; tentative D call: TRBD1 (6 bases). This CDR3 has 16 residues. CDR1 is MDHEN and CDR2 is SYDVKM in the germline V gene. Trimming removed 3 bases at V and 1 base at J, with 15 bases between. The CDR3 nucleotides are TGTGCCAGCAGTTTGACTTCAGGGGCCCCGAACACTGAAGCTTTCTTT. Translation: CASSLTSGAPNTEAFF.

The chain joins TRBV6-5 to TRBJ2-1, with D unclear. V was clipped by 7 bases and J by 0 bases, with 10 bases between them. CDR1 is MNHEY, CDR2 SVGAGI, per germline. There are 14 residues in the CDR3. The CDR3 sequence is CASTVTRSYNEQFF. The CDR3 DNA reads as TGTGCCAGCACGGTTACCCGCTCCTACAATGAGCAGTTCTTC.

This clone occurred once. V is TRBV5-4 and J is TRBJ2-2, with D possibly matching TRBD2 (5 bases). This CDR3 is built from 16 residues. Trimming removed 4 bases from V and 0 bases from J, with 13 bases in between. Looked up from germline, CDR1 is SGHNT and CDR2 is YYREEE (reference sequence). Here the CDR3 DNA reads TGTGCCAGCAGCCGTAGTCCGGGAACGAACACCGGGGAGCTGTTTTTT. Residues: CASSRSPGTNTGELFF.

This clone was detected only once. This sequence joins TRBV14 and TRBJ2-2; D is undetermined. The germline V gene encodes CDR1 SGHDN and CDR2 FVKESK. CDR3 size: 14 residues. V shed 4 bases and J shed 6 bases, with 12 bases lying between them. This CDR3 reads CASSPRVPPGELFF. For the CDR3, the DNA is TGTGCCAGCAGCCCCCGGGTTCCCCCCGGGGAGCTGTTTTTT.

The chain carries TRBV3-1 (or the pseudogene TRBV3-2) and TRBJ1-1; 8 nucleotides match TRBD1. The CDR3 is made up of 14 amino acids. With V trimmed by 2 bases and J by 4 bases, 3 bases remained unmatched. Germline V gene data show CDR1 as LGHDT and CDR2 as YNNKEL (reference sequence). The CDR3 DNA reads as TGTGCCAGCAGCCAAAACAGGGGGTCCACTGAAGCTTTCTTT. Translation: CASSQNRGSTEAFF.

This clone was picked up a small number of times. The chain combines TRBV5-1 with TRBJ2-1, with 11 bases that match TRBD1. Germline loops: CDR1 SGHRS, CDR2 YFSETQ. CDR3 length equals 15 residues. The trim removed 8 bases at V and 1 base at J, leaving 5 bases unmatched. CDR3 DNA sequence: TGCGCCAGTTTTGGACAGGGGGCATCCTACAATGAGCAGTTCTTC. Encoded protein: CASFGQGASYNEQFF.

The genes are TRBV3-1 (or the pseudogene TRBV3-2) and TRBJ1-3; D perhaps matches TRBD1 (5 bases). V was pared by 0 bases and J by 2 bases, with 8 bases between. The V gene's germline CDR1 is LGHDT and CDR2 YNNKEL (reference sequence). The CDR3 runs 15 residues. CDR3 bases: TGTGCCAGCAGCCAAGATCAGGGTCCTGGAAACACCATATATTTT. Its translation is CASSQDQGPGNTIYF.

V is TRBV5-8 and J is TRBJ1-4; TRBD1 aligns across 9 bases. Trimming cost V 4 bases and J 8 bases; bases outside gene matches: 6. CDR3 length equals 14 residues. Germline V gene sequence: CDR1 SGHTS, CDR2 YDEGEE. In DNA, the CDR3 is TGTGCCAGCAGCATCGGGACAGGGCAAGAAAAACTGTTTTTT. It codes for CASSIGTGQEKLFF.

V gene TRBV5-1 combines with J gene TRBJ2-7; D may be TRBD1 (6 bases). This CDR3 has 13 amino acids. The germline V gene encodes CDR1 SGHRS and CDR2 YFSETQ. The V gene lost 6 bases and the J gene lost 0 bases, with 10 bases spanning the gap. CDR3 in DNA: TGCGCCAGCACCCGGGACAACTCCTACGAGCAGTACTTC. As protein: CASTRDNSYEQYF.

This chain links TRBV20-1 with TRBJ1-2, with a possible D match to TRBD1 (5 bases). V was clipped by 3 bases and J by 4 bases, with 15 bases between them. This CDR3 contains 14 residues. CDR1 and CDR2 (germline): DFQATT, SNEGSKA (reference sequence). The CDR3: CSASITPRAYGYTF. CDR3 DNA: TGCAGTGCTAGTATCACGCCCAGGGCCTATGGCTACACCTTC.

This chain connects TRBV5-6 to TRBJ1-1; 8 nucleotides align to TRBD1. Trimming removed 4 bases from V and 0 bases from J; junction bases left unmatched: 8. This CDR3 region has 16 residues. CDR1 SGHDT and CDR2 YYEEEE come from the germline V gene. The CDR3 DNA follows: TGTGCCAGCAGCCTCGAGACAGGGGCCATGAACACTGAAGCTTTCTTT. Amino acids: CASSLETGAMNTEAFF.

This clone was detected only a few times. The chain has TRBV2 and TRBJ2-2; 8 bases are a match to TRBD1. V was pared by 5 bases and J by 5 bases, with 7 bases of the junction left unmatched. The CDR3 length is 15 residues. From germline, CDR1 is SNHLY and CDR2 FYNNEI. The CDR3 DNA is TGTGCCAGCAGTTATGACAGGGGTTGGACCGGGGAGCTGTTTTTT. It translates to CASSYDRGWTGELFF.

V is TRBV6-2 or TRBV6-3 and J is TRBJ2-5; 8 bases fit TRBD1. This CDR3 has 15 residues. V gave up 4 bases and J gave up 4 bases; unmatched junction bases: 8. Germline CDR1 MNHEY, CDR2 SVGEGT. Here the CDR3 DNA reads TGTGCCAGCAGTTCCGGACAGGGCAGAGGAGAGACCCAGTACTTC. It yields the protein CASSSGQGRGETQYF.

The genes are TRBV6-5 and TRBJ1-2, with 8 bases lining up with TRBD1. The V segment lost 5 bases and the J segment 3 bases; nucleotides outside the gene matches: 8. The germline CDR1 and CDR2 sequences are MNHEY and SVGAGI. The CDR3 runs to 15 residues. CDR3: CASSPRDRQDYGYTF. The CDR3 nucleotides are TGTGCCAGCAGTCCCCGGGACAGGCAGGACTATGGCTACACCTTC.

This clone was counted once. The identical CDR3 is also encoded by other nucleotide sequences in the sample. The V gene is TRBV28, the J gene TRBJ1-2; D possibly corresponds to TRBD1 (6 bases). V was trimmed by 6 bases and J by 6 bases, leaving 14 bases between them. CDR3 length equals 13 residues. Germline values: CDR1 MDHEN, CDR2 SYDVKM. CDR3 nucleotides: TGTGCCAGCAGACCCACAGGGAGGGATGGCTACACCTTC. It codes for CASRPTGRDGYTF.

The genes are TRBV6-5 and TRBJ1-1; the match to TRBD1 covers 8 bases. Looked up from germline, CDR1 is MNHEY and CDR2 is SVGAGI. V lost 4 bases, J lost 1 base, and 5 bases stayed unmatched. The length of the CDR3 is 15 residues. The DNA of the CDR3 is TGTGCCAGCAGTTCCCGAGGGACAGGGAACACTGAAGCTTTCTTT. It yields the protein CASSSRGTGNTEAFF.

The chain carries TRBV6-5 and TRBJ1-2, with D possibly matching TRBD1 (6 bases). The CDR3 consists of 14 residues. V gave up 5 bases and J gave up 0 bases, with 10 bases separating them. Germline V gene data show CDR1 as MNHEY and CDR2 as SVGAGI. The CDR3 region is CASSPRGTNYGYTF. The CDR3 nucleotides read TGTGCCAGCAGTCCGAGGGGGACTAACTATGGCTACACCTTC.

This clone was counted a few times. This chain links TRBV28 with TRBJ1-2; 8 bases align to TRBD1. Germline V lookup: CDR1 MDHEN, CDR2 SYDVKM. J gave up 7 bases and V 7 bases, and 5 bases lay outside the gene matches. The CDR3 extends over 12 amino acids. The CDR3 here is CASMVQGVGYTF. The CDR3 region has the DNA TGTGCCAGCATGGTACAGGGGGTTGGCTACACCTTC.

V is TRBV11-3 and J is TRBJ2-1; 12 nucleotides line up with TRBD2. The length of the CDR3 is 15 residues. From germline, CDR1 is SGHNT and CDR2 YENEEA. The V gene end was trimmed by 4 bases and the J gene end by 7 bases; junction bases not matched to a gene: 5. As DNA, the CDR3 is TGTGCCAGCAGCTCCCTAGCGGGGGGGCGTAATGAGCAGTTCTTC. Its translation: CASSSLAGGRNEQFF.

The V call is TRBV28, the J call TRBJ1-5; no clear D gene. The CDR3 spans 15 residues. The germline gives CDR1 MDHEN, CDR2 SYDVKM. Trimming shortened V by 6 bases and J by 6 bases, and 18 bases separated the two germline ends. CDR3 nucleotide sequence: TGTGCCAGCAGCTCTCAACGGGTATCTGGTCAGCCCCAGCATTTT. It yields the protein CASSSQRVSGQPQHF. Drawing the rest from reference TRBV28 and TRBJ1-5, the complete variable domain is DVKVTQSSRYLVKRTGEKVFLECVQDMDHENMFWYRQDPGLGLRLIYFSYDVKMKEKGDIPEGYSVSREKKERFSLILESASTNQTSMYLCASSSQRVSGQPQHFGDGTRLSIL.

V and J are TRBV6-6 and TRBJ1-6; TRBD1 is a possible D gene (6 bases). The V gene's germline CDR1 is MNHNY and CDR2 SVGAGI (reference sequence). Deletions cut 5 bases from V and 7 bases from J, with 21 bases between. There are 17 residues in the CDR3. Written as DNA, the CDR3 is TGTGCCAGCAGTCCGAATTTACAGGGTCTCAAGAATTCACCCCTCCACTTT. It translates to CASSPNLQGLKNSPLHF.

The CDR3 nucleotides are TGTGCCAGCAGCCTCGGGACAGGGATGATGGATGGCTACACCTTC. It specifies CASSLGTGMMDGYTF. The chain couples TRBV9 to TRBJ1-2; 9 bases are a match to TRBD1. After removal of 4 bases from V and 6 bases from J, the junction contained 10 bases not matched to a gene. CDR3 size: 15 residues. CDR1 is SGDLS and CDR2 is YYNGEE in the germline V gene.

This chain links TRBV5-6 with TRBJ1-5; the match to TRBD1 covers 8 bases. This CDR3 has 15 residues. Trimming took 0 bases from V and 8 from J; bases not matched to a gene: 7. The germline V gene has CDR1 SGHDT and CDR2 YYEEEE. Here the CDR3 DNA reads TGTGCCAGCAGCTTGGCCGCTGGACAGGGAGAGCCCCAGCATTTT. Translated, it gives CASSLAAGQGEPQHF.

The DNA of the CDR3 is TGTGCCAGCAGCTTAAGGGGGGGCCCAGGCTACACTGAAGCTTTCTTT. The encoded protein is CASSLRGGPGYTEAFF. V and J are TRBV13 and TRBJ1-1; D possibly corresponds to TRBD1 (6 bases). The CDR3 extends over 16 amino acids. Germline CDR1 reads PRHDT; CDR2 reads FYEKMQ (reference sequence). V lost 2 bases and J lost 3, with 16 bases in between.

This chain joins TRBV6-2 or TRBV6-3 and TRBJ2-7; D is perhaps TRBD2 (6 bases). The germline CDR1 and CDR2 sequences are MNHEY and SVGEGT. V was clipped by 3 bases and J by 3 bases, with 15 bases between them. The CDR3 totals 15 residues. CDR3 in DNA: TGTGCCAGCAGTTATACCCTCGCGGGAAACTACGAGCAGTACTTC. Amino acids: CASSYTLAGNYEQYF.

This rearrangement joins TRBV19 to TRBJ2-5, with 8 positions matching TRBD1. Germline lookup yields CDR1 LNHDA and CDR2 SQIVND (reference sequence). The CDR3 length is 13 residues. J gave up 4 bases and V 6 bases, and 4 bases lay outside the gene matches. CDR3 residues: CASSPTGVETQYF. As DNA, the CDR3 is TGTGCCAGTAGCCCGACAGGGGTAGAGACCCAGTACTTC.